The text below deals with one TCR beta chain. This record comes from a study of blood T cell repertoires in COVID-19. As for the study in general: Spain, Italy and the United States supplied samples that represented acute and convalescent COVID-19. Sources were T cells, B-cell-depleted T cells, or PBMCs; the material itself was cDNA or gDNA.

In the authors' methods: Scientists estimated how many nucleated cells there were by amplifying reference gene primers. Some clones are missing from TCRdb's copy, which holds only in-frame ones; the method was immunoSEQ multiplex PCR. D and trimming were read from the DNA, whereas the V and J calls and clone size are those reported in that table. Of approximately 41,000 clones listed, over 75% were seen once; the top ten hold roughly 47%. Sequencing used peripheral blood. The sequence came from an elderly woman with acute or convalescent COVID-19.

As DNA, the CDR3 is TGTGCCAGCGGGGAGGGCTACACCTTC. Translation: CASGEGYTF. This sequence joins TRBV12-3 or TRBV12-4 and TRBJ1-2; D remains unclear. CDR3 length: 9 amino acids. V lost 8 bases and J lost 8, with 6 bases in between.